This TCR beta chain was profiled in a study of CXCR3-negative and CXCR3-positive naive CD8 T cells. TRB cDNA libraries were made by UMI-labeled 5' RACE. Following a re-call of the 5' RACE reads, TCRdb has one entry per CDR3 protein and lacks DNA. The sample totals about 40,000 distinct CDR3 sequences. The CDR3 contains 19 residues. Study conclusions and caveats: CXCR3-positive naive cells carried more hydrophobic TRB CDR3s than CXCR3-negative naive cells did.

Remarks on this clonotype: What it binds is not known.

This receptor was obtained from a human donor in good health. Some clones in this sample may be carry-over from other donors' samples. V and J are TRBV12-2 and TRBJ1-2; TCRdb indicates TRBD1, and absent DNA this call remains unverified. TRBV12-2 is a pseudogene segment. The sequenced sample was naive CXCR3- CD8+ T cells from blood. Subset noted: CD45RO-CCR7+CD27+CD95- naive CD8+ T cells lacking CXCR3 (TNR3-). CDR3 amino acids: CASHSFGTGSRGDNYGYTF.